These 22 T cell receptor beta chains originate from one sample sequenced in a study of T cell repertoires in cytomegalovirus infection. Their recognized antigens are unknown. TCRdb analysed the reads with MiXCR anew, one entry per CDR3 protein. This sample has some 350,000 distinct CDR3 sequences; about a third occur once, and the top ten carry roughly 14%. The starting material was cultured PBMCs, obtained from culture after CMV antigen stimulation. The receptors come from a human donor in good health (CMV status not recorded). Some clones in this sample may be carry-over from other donors' samples.

The V gene is TRBV5-1, the J gene TRBJ1-1, with a weak D call TRBD1 (6 bases). Trimming stripped 4 bases from V and 9 bases from J, with 13 bases between. The germline CDR1 and CDR2 sequences are SGHRS and YFSETQ. The CDR3 extends over 12 amino acids. CDR3 amino acids: CASSDDDRQAFF. Written as DNA, the CDR3 is TGCGCCAGCAGCGACGACGACAGGCAAGCTTTCTTT.

This rearrangement joins TRBV19 to TRBJ1-2; D possibly corresponds to TRBD1 (5 bases). CDR1 LNHDA and CDR2 SQIVND come from the germline V gene (reference sequence). This CDR3 comprises 14 residues. The ends were cut back, 6 bases at V and 4 bases at J, with 15 bases in the middle. DNA of the CDR3: TGTGCCAGTAGGCACAGGATTAGCGGCTATGGCTACACCTTC. It translates to CASRHRISGYGYTF.

V and J are TRBV12-3 or TRBV12-4 and TRBJ2-1; 9 positions match TRBD2. Trimming cost V 4 bases and J 8 bases; bases outside gene matches: 6. The CDR3 covers 14 residues. The CDR3 sequence is CASSSLAGKDEQFF. CDR3 nucleotide sequence: TGTGCCAGCAGTTCACTAGCGGGTAAGGATGAGCAGTTCTTC.

The V gene is TRBV6-2 or TRBV6-3, the J gene TRBJ1-2, with D possibly TRBD1 on 5 matching bases. Germline loops: CDR1 MNHEY, CDR2 SVGEGT. The CDR3 has 13 amino acids. Trimming left V 7 bases short and J 7 bases short, with 16 bases between. CDR3 loop: CASIAREPSGYTF. Written as DNA, the CDR3 is TGTGCCAGCATCGCCAGGGAACCTTCTGGCTACACCTTC.

This chain connects TRBV5-1 to TRBJ2-7; perhaps TRBD2 as D (5 bases). The V gene lost 1 base and the J gene lost 4 bases, with 12 bases spanning the gap. The CDR3 length is 14 residues. Per the germline V gene, CDR1 is SGHRS and CDR2 is YFSETQ. The CDR3 loop reads CASSLRGTGYEQYV. The CDR3 DNA reads TGCGCCAGCAGCTTGCGGGGTACTGGTTACGAGCAGTACGTC.

The CDR3 is CASSLRQDMNTEAFF. The CDR3 region has the DNA TGTGCCAGCTCACTCCGACAGGACATGAACACTGAAGCTTTCTTT. The genes are TRBV18 and TRBJ1-1, with D perhaps matching TRBD1 (6 bases). V lost 4 bases to trimming and J lost 0 bases, with 12 bases between them. Germline CDR1 and CDR2: KGHSH and LQKENI. The CDR3 is made up of 15 amino acids.

This clonotype was seen a handful of times. The gene calls are TRBV6-6 and TRBJ2-7; D is uncertain. V lost 5 bases and J 2 bases, leaving 13 bases between the germline ends. Germline V gene data show CDR1 as MNHNY and CDR2 as SVGAGI (reference sequence). This CDR3 has 14 amino acids. Here the CDR3 DNA reads TGTGCCAGCAGTATCCGGACCTCTCCCTACGAGCAGTACTTC. It yields the protein CASSIRTSPYEQYF.

Of note for this clonotype: Germline is not matched at one junction end, which may reflect a read error. V and J are TRBV5-1 and TRBJ2-1, with 9 bases aligning to TRBD2. This CDR3 spans 16 amino acids. Germline V lookup: CDR1 SGHRS, CDR2 YFSETQ. The CDR3 region is CASSWGNSGRNNEQFF. Written as DNA, the CDR3 is TGTGCCAGCAGCTGGGGGAATAGCGGGAGAAACAATGAGCAGTTCTTC.

The chain employs TRBV20-1 and TRBJ2-3; either TRBD1 or TRBD2 may fit D (5 bases each). The CDR3 runs to 14 residues. The V end lost 0 bases, the J end lost 6 bases, and 13 bases lay between the germline ends. The V gene's germline CDR1 is DFQATT and CDR2 SNEGSKA (reference sequence). Here the CDR3 DNA reads TGCAGTGCTAGAGATGGGGCTTGGAGGGATACGCAGTATTTT. Its translation: CSARDGAWRDTQYF.

CDR3: CASSRSPGDTQYF. CDR3 DNA: TGTGCCAGCAGCCGGTCCCCTGGAGATACGCAGTATTTT. This sequence joins TRBV11-2 and TRBJ2-3, with D uncertain. CDR3 length: 13 residues. Trimming took 5 bases from V and 5 from J, leaving 11 bases between them. CDR1 is SGHAT, CDR2 FQNNGV, per germline.

The CDR3 loop reads CASSFTTGLDTQYF. DNA for the CDR3: TGTGCCAGCAGCTTCACCACAGGGTTGGATACGCAGTATTTT. This chain links TRBV5-4 with TRBJ2-3; the D gene is possibly TRBD1 (6 bases). Germline assignment: CDR1 SGHNT and CDR2 YYREEE (reference sequence). V was clipped by 2 bases and J by 6 bases, with 13 bases between them. This CDR3 has 14 amino acids.

The chain combines TRBV28 with TRBJ2-5, with 10 bases that match TRBD2. The CDR3 spans 14 residues. V dropped 6 bases and J dropped 1; count of bases not matched to a gene: 2. Germline V lookup: CDR1 MDHEN, CDR2 SYDVKM. The CDR3 DNA reads as TGTGCCAGCAGACTAGCGGGGTCCCAAGAGACCCAGTACTTC. Protein product: CASRLAGSQETQYF.

This clonotype has only a few counts. J is TRBJ2-3 and V is TRBV27, with D tentatively TRBD2 (6 bases). Looked up from germline, CDR1 is MNHEY and CDR2 is SMNVEV (reference sequence). V lost 4 bases and J lost 3, with 14 bases in between. The CDR3 is made up of 15 amino acids. CDR3 bases: TGTGCCAGCAGTTCTACGGGAGTTCTTACAGATACGCAGTATTTT. Amino acids: CASSSTGVLTDTQYF.

There are many counts of this clonotype. This chain joins TRBV19 and TRBJ2-7, with D possibly TRBD2 on 6 matching bases. CDR3 length equals 15 residues. The germline CDR1 and CDR2 sequences are LNHDA and SQIVND (reference sequence). V lost 6 bases, J lost 1 base, and 16 bases lay in between. DNA of the CDR3: TGTGCCAGTAGCCCGACTAGTGGAGGATCCTACGAGCAGTACGTC. Translated: CASSPTSGGSYEQYV.

This clonotype was detected many times. This chain connects TRBV18 to TRBJ2-3, with TRBD2 matching over 7 bases. Unmatched junction bases numbered 9, after V lost 0 bases and J lost 6 bases. Per germline, CDR1 KGHSH and CDR2 LQKENI. The CDR3 is 16 amino acids. The CDR3 DNA follows: TGTGCCAGCTCACCACCAAGCGGGAAAGGACGGGATACGCAGTATTTT. Translation gives CASSPPSGKGRDTQYF.

In this sample, this clonotype turned up a few times. The chain is built from TRBV12-3 or TRBV12-4 and TRBJ1-2, with D maybe TRBD1 (5 bases). With 8 bases removed from V and 3 bases from J, the gap between germline ends came to 19 bases. There are 15 residues in the CDR3. The CDR3 sequence: CASSGTPEAHYGYTF. The CDR3 DNA reads TGTGCCAGCTCAGGGACTCCGGAGGCTCACTATGGCTACACCTTC.

This sequence joins TRBV2 and TRBJ2-1, with D unresolved. V was cut by 2 bases and J by 8 bases, with 4 bases left in between. Per the germline V gene, CDR1 is SNHLY and CDR2 is FYNNEI. There are 11 residues in the CDR3. CDR3 sequence: CASSERYEQFF. The CDR3 DNA reads TGTGCCAGCAGTGAACGCTATGAGCAGTTCTTC.

The chain joins TRBV7-2 to TRBJ2-1; 11 bases are a match to TRBD2. The CDR3 is 19 residues long. Losses at the gene ends were 1 base for V and 4 bases for J; bases not matched to a gene: 12. Germline V lookup: CDR1 SGHTA, CDR2 FQGNSA. The CDR3 coding sequence is TGTGCCAGCAGCTTAGGGGGATGGGGCCTAGCGGGAGGATACAATGAGCAGTTCTTC. Amino acids: CASSLGGWGLAGGYNEQFF.

This clonotype was seen a few times. This chain connects TRBV24-1 to TRBJ2-5, with D perhaps TRBD1 or TRBD2 (5 bases each). The length of the CDR3 is 15 residues. Germline V CDR1 and CDR2: KGHDR, SFDVKD. With 5 bases removed from V and 3 bases from J, the gap between germline ends came to 15 bases. CDR3 loop: CATSVSGRGEETQYF. CDR3 in DNA: TGTGCCACCAGTGTAAGTGGGAGAGGGGAAGAGACCCAGTACTTC.

This chain connects TRBV7-2 to TRBJ2-5; D not resolved. With 3 bases removed from V and 3 bases from J, the gap between germline ends came to 8 bases. This CDR3 spans 13 amino acids. CDR1 is SGHTA and CDR2 is FQGNSA in the germline V gene. The CDR3 region is CASSFNFKETQYF. In DNA form, the CDR3 reads TGTGCCAGCAGCTTTAACTTTAAAGAGACCCAGTACTTC.

This clonotype was counted ten times or more. The V gene is TRBV6-1, the J gene TRBJ1-6; 7 bases are a match to TRBD1. Germline trimming cut 5 bases from V and 5 bases from J; bases unmatched to any gene: 12. This CDR3 spans 17 amino acids. Germline V gene sequence: CDR1 MNHNS, CDR2 SASEGT. The CDR3 loop is CASSNFPDRSDNSPLHF. CDR3 nucleotides: TGTGCCAGCAGTAACTTCCCGGACAGGTCCGATAATTCACCCCTCCACTTT.

The chain recombines TRBV6-6 with TRBJ2-1; D gene uncertain. This CDR3 comprises 13 residues. Deletions cut 4 bases from V and 3 bases from J, with 7 bases between. Germline V gene data show CDR1 as MNHNY and CDR2 as SVGAGI (reference sequence). CDR3 sequence reads: CASSSPNYNEQFF. The CDR3 DNA is TGTGCCAGCAGTTCCCCGAACTACAATGAGCAGTTCTTC.